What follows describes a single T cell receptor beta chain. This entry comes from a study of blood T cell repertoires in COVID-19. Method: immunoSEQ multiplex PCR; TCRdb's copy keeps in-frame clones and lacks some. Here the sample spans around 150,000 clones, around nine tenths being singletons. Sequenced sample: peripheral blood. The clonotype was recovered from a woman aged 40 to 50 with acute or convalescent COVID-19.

The CDR3 DNA follows: TGTGGGGTTGGGGAGGGGGAGCAGTACTTC. Residues: CGVGEGEQYF. The chain carries TRBV10-3 and TRBJ2-7, with 7 positions matching TRBD2. Germline V lookup: CDR1 ENHRY, CDR2 SYGVKD. CDR3 length: 10 amino acids.